This entry features one TCR beta chain sequence. The antigen is undetermined. With random hexamers, about 0.45 to 1 ug RNA was reverse transcribed. TCRdb reprocessed the immunoSEQ multiplex PCR reads via MiXCR and lists one record per CDR3 protein. The table records about 160,000 distinct CDR3 sequences, approximately 94% of them present only once. This sample was taken from a study of CD8 T cells in Susac syndrome. Germline CDR1 is SGHRS and CDR2 is YFSETQ. The V gene end was trimmed by 1 base and the J gene end by 5 bases; junction bases not matched to a gene: 3. There are 14 residues in the CDR3. General observations from the study: The authors acknowledged that the study's TCR sequencing and HLA analysis involved relatively few individuals.

The sample was CD4+ T cells from PBMCs. This sequence joins TRBV5-1 and TRBJ2-5; 9 positions match TRBD2. The receptor's source is a human donor with multiple sclerosis. The CDR3 DNA reads as TGCGCCAGCAGCTTGTCCAGCGGGGGGGAGACCCAGTACTTC. This encodes CASSLSSGGETQYF. The variable domain in full, with the rest retrieved from reference TRBV5-1 and TRBJ2-5, is KAGVTQTPRYLIKTRGQQVTLSCSPISGHRSVSWYQQTPGQGLQFLFEYFSETQRNKGNFPGRFSGRQFSNSRSEMNVSTLELGDSALYLCASSLSSGGETQYFGPGTRLLVL.